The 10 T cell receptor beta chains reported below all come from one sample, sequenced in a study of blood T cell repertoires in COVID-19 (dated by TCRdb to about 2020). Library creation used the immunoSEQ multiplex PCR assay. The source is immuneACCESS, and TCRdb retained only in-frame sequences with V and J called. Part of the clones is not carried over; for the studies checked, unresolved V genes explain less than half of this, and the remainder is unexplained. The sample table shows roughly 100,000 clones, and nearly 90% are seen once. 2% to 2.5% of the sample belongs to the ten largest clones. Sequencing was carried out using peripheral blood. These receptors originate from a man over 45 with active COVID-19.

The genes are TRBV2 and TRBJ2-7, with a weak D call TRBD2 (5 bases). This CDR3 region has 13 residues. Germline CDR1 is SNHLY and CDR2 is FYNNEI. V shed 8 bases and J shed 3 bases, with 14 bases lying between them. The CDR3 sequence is CASFGLQIYEQYF. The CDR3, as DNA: TGTGCCAGCTTCGGACTCCAAATCTACGAGCAGTACTTC.

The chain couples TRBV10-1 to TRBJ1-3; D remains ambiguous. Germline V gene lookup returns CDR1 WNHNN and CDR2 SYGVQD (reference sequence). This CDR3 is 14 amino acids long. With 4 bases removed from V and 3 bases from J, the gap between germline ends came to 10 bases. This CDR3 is CASSADFFGNTIYF. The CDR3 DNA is TGCGCCAGCAGTGCGGACTTCTTTGGAAACACCATATATTTT.

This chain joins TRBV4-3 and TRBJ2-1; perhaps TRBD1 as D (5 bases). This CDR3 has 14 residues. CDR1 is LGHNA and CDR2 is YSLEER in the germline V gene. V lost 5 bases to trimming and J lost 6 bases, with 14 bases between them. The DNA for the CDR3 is TGCGCCAGCAGCACCCTTCAGGGCACCAATGAGCAGTTCTTC. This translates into CASSTLQGTNEQFF.

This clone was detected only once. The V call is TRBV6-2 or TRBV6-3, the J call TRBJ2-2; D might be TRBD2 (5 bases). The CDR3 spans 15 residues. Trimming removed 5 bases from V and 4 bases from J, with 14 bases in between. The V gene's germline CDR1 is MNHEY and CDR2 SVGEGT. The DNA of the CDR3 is TGTGCCAGCAGTGTGGACGGAGGATCCACCGGGGAGCTGTTTTTT. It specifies CASSVDGGSTGELFF.

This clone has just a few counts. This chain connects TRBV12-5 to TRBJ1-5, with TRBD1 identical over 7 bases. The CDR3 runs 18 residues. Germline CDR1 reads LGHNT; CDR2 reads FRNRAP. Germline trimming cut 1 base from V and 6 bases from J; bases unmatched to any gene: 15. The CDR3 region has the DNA TGTGCTAGTGGTTTGGCACGATTTGGAGGGGGCGCAGGTCAGCCCCAGCATTTT. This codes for CASGLARFGGGAGQPQHF.

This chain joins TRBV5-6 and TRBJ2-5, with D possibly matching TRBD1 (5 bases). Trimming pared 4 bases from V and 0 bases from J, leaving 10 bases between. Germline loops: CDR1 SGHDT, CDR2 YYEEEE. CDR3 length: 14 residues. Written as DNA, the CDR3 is TGTGCCAGCAGCATGACAGTTTACCAAGAGACCCAGTACTTC. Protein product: CASSMTVYQETQYF.

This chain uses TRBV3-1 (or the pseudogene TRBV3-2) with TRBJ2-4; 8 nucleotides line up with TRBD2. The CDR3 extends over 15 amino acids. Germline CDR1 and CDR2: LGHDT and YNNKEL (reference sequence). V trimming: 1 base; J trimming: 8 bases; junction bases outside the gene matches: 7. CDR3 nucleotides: TGTGCCAGCAGCCAAGGGCGGGGGGCCGGGGACATTCAGTACTTC. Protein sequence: CASSQGRGAGDIQYF.

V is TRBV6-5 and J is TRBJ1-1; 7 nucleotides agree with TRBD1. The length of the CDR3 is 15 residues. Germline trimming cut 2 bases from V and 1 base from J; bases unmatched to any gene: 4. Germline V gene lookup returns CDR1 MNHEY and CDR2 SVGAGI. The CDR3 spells CASSYQGVGNTEAFF. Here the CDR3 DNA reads TGTGCCAGCAGTTACCAGGGGGTCGGGAACACTGAAGCTTTCTTT.

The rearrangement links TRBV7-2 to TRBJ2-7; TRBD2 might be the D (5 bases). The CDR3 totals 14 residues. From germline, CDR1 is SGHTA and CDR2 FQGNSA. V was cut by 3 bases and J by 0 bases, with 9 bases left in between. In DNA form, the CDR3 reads TGTGCCAGCAGCTTCTACCGGGACTCCTACGAGCAGTACTTC. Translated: CASSFYRDSYEQYF.

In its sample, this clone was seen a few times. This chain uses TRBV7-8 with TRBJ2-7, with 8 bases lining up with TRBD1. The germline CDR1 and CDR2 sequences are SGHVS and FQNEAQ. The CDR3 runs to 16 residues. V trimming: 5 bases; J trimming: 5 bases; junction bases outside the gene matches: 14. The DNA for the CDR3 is TGTGCCAGCAGCCGAACCAACTCTAGGACAGGGAACGAGCAGTACTTC. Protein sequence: CASSRTNSRTGNEQYF.